This record looks at one T cell receptor beta chain sequence and its context. The antigen is undetermined. The authors made the TRB cDNA libraries by 5' RACE using UMI labels. From its re-call of the 5' RACE reads, TCRdb lists each CDR3 protein once, without DNA. In total, the table holds 90,000 to 100,000 distinct CDR3 sequences. The data are from a study of CXCR3-negative and CXCR3-positive naive CD8 T cells. Study-level points and caveats: In naive cells, CXCR3-negative and CXCR3-positive subsets had similar TRBV-TRBJ usage; memory cells differed. Naive subsets were similarly diverse, while memory CD8+ repertoires were much less diverse. Researchers report CXCR3 expression partially decreased after cryopreservation, with fresh PBMCs used in most assays. Comparison of naive cells showed more hydrophobic TRB CDR3s in CXCR3-positive than in CXCR3-negative naive cells.

Germline V gene data show CDR1 as SGHRS and CDR2 as YFSETQ. CDR3 length equals 15 residues. The sequenced material came from naive CXCR3- CD8+ T cells from blood. Subset meaning: CD45RO-CCR7+CD27+CD95- naive CD8+ T cells lacking CXCR3 (TNR3-). The sequence was obtained from a human donor in good health. Some clones in this sample may be carry-over from other donors' samples. The chain joins TRBV5-1 to TRBJ2-1; lacking DNA, the TRBD1 call made by TCRdb goes unchecked. CDR3 sequence reads: CASSFQDRAYNEQFF.